The following is a TCR beta chain sequence with its context. Unique molecular identifiers were used to barcode this TCRbeta library. TCRdb redid the calling of the PCR reads with MiXCR, one entry per CDR3 protein. The data contain roughly 500,000 distinct CDR3 sequences, around 16% of them singletons. The source of the sample is a study of T-cell reconstitution after alpha-beta-depleted transplantation in children. The germline V and J ends were trimmed by 4 bases and 10 bases, with 12 bases remaining between them. CDR1 is SGHRS, CDR2 YFSETQ, per germline. The CDR3 totals 12 residues. The input for sequencing was PBMCs from the stem cell graft donor, taken from the stem cell graft. The chain links TRBV5-1 to TRBJ2-1; tentatively, D is TRBD2 (6 bases). This sequence was found in a human donor who donated a stem cell graft to a child with acute lymphoblastic leukemia. The CDR3 DNA is TGCGCCAGCAGCGTGCGGGCGGGGGAGCAGTTCTTC. It translates to CASSVRAGEQFF.